This T cell receptor beta chain stems from a study of T-cell reconstitution after alpha-beta-depleted transplantation in children. V was pared by 6 bases and J by 2 bases, with 9 bases of the junction left unmatched. Germline lookup yields CDR1 DFQATT and CDR2 SNEGSKA (reference sequence). The CDR3 is 14 residues long. Unique molecular identifiers featured in how the TCRbeta library was prepared. Each CDR3 protein gets one entry after TCRdb re-called the PCR reads with MiXCR. Among about 540,000 distinct CDR3 sequences, around 18% were seen once, and the ten largest hold less than 4%. This receptor was identified in a human donor who donated a stem cell graft to a child with acute lymphoblastic leukemia. The chain uses TRBV20-1 and TRBJ1-2, with 7 bases identical to TRBD1. Sequences were derived from PBMCs from the stem cell graft donor, sampled from the stem cell graft. DNA of the CDR3: TGCAGTGCCCAAAAACAGGGGACAAACTATGGCTACACCTTC. Residues: CSAQKQGTNYGYTF.